This is a list of T cell receptor beta chains from one sample in a study of regulatory T cells in long-lasting Graves disease. In TCRdb, the multiplex PCR reads were re-called with MiXCR into one record per CDR3 protein. Found here are over 650,000 distinct CDR3 sequences, 30% of them singletons; the top ten hold under 55%. The source material was peripheral blood mononuclear cells (PBMCs), sampled when the disease was refractory, from a patient treated with antithyroid drugs. The receptors were gathered from a female donor with Graves disease. Both conserved end residues are part of each CDR3. The order of the fields is D gene, clone size, CDR3 length, V gene, J gene, CDR3 DNA, CDR3 protein. A D gene is named only where the DNA matches it firmly. A clone size is listed for some rows: how often the clone was seen (once, few, many), or a class if it is expanded.

.	few	16	TRBV6-1	TRBJ1-1	TGTGCCAGCACCCTGACGGCTCCGGGATTCGGCACTGAAGCTTTCTTT	CASTLTAPGFGTEAFF
.	.	16	TRBV5-1	TRBJ2-2	TGCGCCAGCAGCTTGGGGATAGCTGCGAACACCGGGGAGCTGTTTTTT	CASSLGIAANTGELFF
.	few	17	TRBV7-3	TRBJ1-1	TGTGCCAGCAGCGGCGGGAGTCTCTCTCTAGTGGGCACTGAAGCTTTCTTT	CASSGGSLSLVGTEAFF
.	.	13	TRBV28	TRBJ2-2	TGTGCCGGCTCTGACTTGAACACCGGGGAGCTGTTTTTT	CAGSDLNTGELFF
TRBD1	.	14	TRBV28	TRBJ1-2	TGTGCCAGCAGAATTGCAGGGGGAGATTATGGCTACACCTTC	CASRIAGGDYGYTF
TRBD2	.	20	TRBV6-1	TRBJ2-4	TGTGCCAGCAGACAAACCTCGGGACTAGCGGGTACGCTAGCCAAAAACATTCAGTACTTC	CASRQTSGLAGTLAKNIQYF
.	.	18	TRBV6-1	TRBJ2-7	TGTGCCAGCAGTGAACTCCTCCAACGAGGGAGGCACTCCTACGAGCAGTACTTC	CASSELLQRGRHSYEQYF
TRBD2	many	14	TRBV24-1	TRBJ2-5	TGTGCCACCAGTGATTGGACTAGCGAAGAGACCCAGTACTTC	CATSDWTSEETQYF
.	once	15	TRBV9	TRBJ1-1	TGTGCCAGCGGACCCGAGGACAGCTCAATCACTGAAGCTTTCTTT	CASGPEDSSITEAFF
.	few	14	TRBV27	TRBJ1-1	TGTGCCAGCAGGAGGGGGACTCTGAACACTGAAGCTTTCTTT	CASRRGTLNTEAFF
TRBD2	few	13	TRBV2	TRBJ2-5	TGTGCCAGCAGGGCTAGCGGCCAAGAGACCCAGTACTTC	CASRASGQETQYF
.	few	14	TRBV2	TRBJ1-1	TGTGCCAGCAGTGAAGCGTCAGGTTTGACTGAAGCTTTCTTT	CASSEASGLTEAFF
.	.	14	TRBV20-1	TRBJ1-2	TGCAGTGCTAGGGCGTCGGGGTTGGGCTATGGCTACACCTTC	CSARASGLGYGYTF
.	.	15	TRBV29-1	TRBJ2-5	TGCAGCGTCTTAGGTGGGGACCTGGCGGAAGAGACCCAGTACTTC	CSVLGGDLAEETQYF